The 15 T cell receptor beta chains reported below all come from one sample, sequenced in a study of long-term antiretroviral therapy in people with HIV. The assay used was immunoSEQ (version v3.0), run at survey level. Measured with immunoSEQ multiplex PCR; TCRdb has only the in-frame clones, and not every one. This sample has about 33,000 clones, with approximately 96% found just once. The sequencing used unsorted PBMCs, collected 6.5 to 6.9 years after starting antiretroviral therapy. These receptors originate from a man aged 25 to 40 with HIV.

This chain connects TRBV7-8 to TRBJ2-7; no clear D. V was shortened by 7 bases and J by 5 bases, with 18 bases between the two germline ends. CDR1 and CDR2 (germline): SGHVS, FQNEAQ. The CDR3 spans 14 residues. This CDR3 is CASTFQNYHHEQYF. The CDR3 nucleotides read TGTGCCAGCACCTTTCAGAATTACCACCACGAGCAGTACTTC.

The CDR3 spells CASSTMYEQYF. The CDR3 DNA reads TGTGCCAGCAGTACGATGTACGAGCAGTACTTC. The chain employs TRBV2 and TRBJ2-7, with unresolved D. Germline V gene sequence: CDR1 SNHLY, CDR2 FYNNEI. This CDR3 is built from 11 residues. V lost 5 bases and J lost 4, with 6 bases in between.

CDR3 region: CASSLSGINTEAFF. CDR3 nucleotide sequence: TGTGCCAGCAGCTTAAGCGGCATCAACACTGAAGCTTTCTTT. The rearrangement links TRBV7-9 to TRBJ1-1; no definite D call. CDR1 is SEHNR, CDR2 FQNEAQ, per germline (reference sequence). The CDR3 consists of 14 residues. Trimming stripped 2 bases from V and 2 bases from J, with 9 bases between.

The rearrangement uses TRBV30 and TRBJ2-2, with 8 bases matching TRBD2. Germline V gene lookup returns CDR1 GTSNPN and CDR2 SVGIG (reference sequence). This CDR3 is 13 amino acids long. The J segment lost 9 bases and the V segment lost 5 bases, leaving 8 bases of the junction unmatched. The CDR3 loop reads CAWETGLARELFF. The CDR3 DNA reads as TGTGCCTGGGAAACAGGACTAGCTCGGGAGCTGTTTTTT.

J is TRBJ2-5 and V is TRBV29-1; 12 bases line up with TRBD2. CDR3 size: 14 residues. The germline V gene encodes CDR1 SQVTM and CDR2 ANQGSEA. Trimming at V came to 3 bases and at J to 3 bases, leaving 2 bases not matched to a gene. CDR3 sequence reads: CSVETSGRKETQYF. The CDR3 coding sequence is TGCAGCGTTGAGACTAGCGGGAGAAAAGAGACCCAGTACTTC.

This clone occurred once. This chain uses TRBV2 with TRBJ2-1; 9 bases align to TRBD1. The germline CDR1 and CDR2 sequences are SNHLY and FYNNEI. Trimming removed 11 bases from V and 5 bases from J; junction bases left unmatched: 7. This CDR3 spans 13 amino acids. The CDR3 DNA is TGTGCCGGCAAACAGGGGGCGAACAATGAGCAGTTCTTC. This gives the protein CAGKQGANNEQFF.

The CDR3 loop is CATSRGGLIKNNEQFF. Here the CDR3 DNA reads TGTGCCACCAGCAGAGGGGGACTGATTAAGAACAATGAGCAGTTCTTC. The chain is built from TRBV15 and TRBJ2-1; D might be TRBD2 (6 bases). V lost 1 base to trimming and J lost 5 bases, with 15 bases between them. Germline V lookup: CDR1 LNHNV, CDR2 YYDKDF (reference sequence). The CDR3 has 16 residues.

The chain combines TRBV25-1 with TRBJ2-7; D may be TRBD2 (6 bases). CDR3 length equals 14 residues. Trimming shortened V by 5 bases and J by 4 bases, and 15 bases separated the two germline ends. Per germline, CDR1 MGHDK and CDR2 SYGVNS. The CDR3 is CASSFGGSGYEQYF. Written as DNA, the CDR3 is TGTGCCAGCAGTTTCGGGGGTTCGGGATACGAGCAGTACTTC.

V gene TRBV28 combines with J gene TRBJ1-2; D might be TRBD1 (5 bases). V shed 6 bases and J shed 0 bases, with 14 bases lying between them. Germline CDR1 MDHEN, CDR2 SYDVKM. This CDR3 is built from 15 residues. The CDR3 DNA follows: TGTGCCAGCAGAGGAGGGGACCCCTCTAACTATGGCTACACCTTC. This translates into CASRGGDPSNYGYTF.

The gene calls are TRBV14 and TRBJ2-5; 7 nucleotides align to TRBD1. From germline, CDR1 is SGHDN and CDR2 FVKESK. V shed 4 bases, J shed 5 bases, and the junction held 10 bases outside the gene matches. This CDR3 region has 15 residues. The CDR3 nucleotides are TGTGCCAGCAGCCCTCGACAGGGAGCCGGGGAGACCCAGTACTTC. It yields the protein CASSPRQGAGETQYF. Based on the CDR3 plus reference TRBV14 and TRBJ2-5, the full variable domain is EAGVTQFPSHSVIEKGQTVTLRCDPISGHDNLYWYRRVMGKEIKFLLHFVKESKQDESGMPNNRFLAERTGGTYSTLKVQPAELEDSGVYFCASSPRQGAGETQYFGPGTRLLVL.

J is TRBJ2-1 and V is TRBV15, with D perhaps matching TRBD2 (6 bases). The CDR3 is made up of 14 amino acids. The germline V gene encodes CDR1 LNHNV and CDR2 YYDKDF (reference sequence). Trimming took 4 bases from V and 9 from J, leaving 16 bases between them. CDR3 sequence: CATSKRLAGTEQFF. The CDR3, as DNA: TGTGCCACCAGCAAGAGATTGGCGGGAACTGAGCAGTTCTTC.

The genes are TRBV6-5 and TRBJ2-2; 8 bases agree with TRBD1. The CDR3 is made up of 14 amino acids. With V trimmed by 4 bases and J by 5 bases, 3 bases remained unmatched. Germline lookup yields CDR1 MNHEY and CDR2 SVGAGI. DNA for the CDR3: TGTGCCAGCAGTTGGACAGGGACGACCGGGGAGCTGTTTTTT. Amino acid sequence: CASSWTGTTGELFF.

CDR3 region: CASSLGSGGAPGTDTQYF. CDR3 coding DNA: TGCGCCAGCAGCTTGGGGAGCGGGGGGGCCCCCGGGACAGATACGCAGTATTTT. The J gene is TRBJ2-3, the V gene TRBV5-1, with 10 bases fitting TRBD2. Trimming took 0 bases from V and 3 from J; bases not matched to a gene: 10. Germline assignment: CDR1 SGHRS and CDR2 YFSETQ. This CDR3 has 18 residues.

DNA for the CDR3: TGTGCCAGCACCAAAGATGGGTCAGACAATCAGCCCCAGCATTTT. This gives the protein CASTKDGSDNQPQHF. The chain recombines TRBV6-1 with TRBJ1-5; unclear D gene. CDR1 is MNHNS and CDR2 is SASEGT in the germline V gene. CDR3 length: 15 residues. With 7 bases removed from V and 3 bases from J, the gap between germline ends came to 16 bases.

The chain couples TRBV29-1 to TRBJ2-1, with D hard to call. The V and J ends lost 4 bases and 7 bases respectively, with 5 bases between them. This CDR3 has 10 amino acids. The germline CDR1 and CDR2 sequences are SQVTM and ANQGSEA. CDR3: CSVVVNEQFF. The DNA for the CDR3 is TGCAGCGTTGTAGTAAATGAGCAGTTCTTC.